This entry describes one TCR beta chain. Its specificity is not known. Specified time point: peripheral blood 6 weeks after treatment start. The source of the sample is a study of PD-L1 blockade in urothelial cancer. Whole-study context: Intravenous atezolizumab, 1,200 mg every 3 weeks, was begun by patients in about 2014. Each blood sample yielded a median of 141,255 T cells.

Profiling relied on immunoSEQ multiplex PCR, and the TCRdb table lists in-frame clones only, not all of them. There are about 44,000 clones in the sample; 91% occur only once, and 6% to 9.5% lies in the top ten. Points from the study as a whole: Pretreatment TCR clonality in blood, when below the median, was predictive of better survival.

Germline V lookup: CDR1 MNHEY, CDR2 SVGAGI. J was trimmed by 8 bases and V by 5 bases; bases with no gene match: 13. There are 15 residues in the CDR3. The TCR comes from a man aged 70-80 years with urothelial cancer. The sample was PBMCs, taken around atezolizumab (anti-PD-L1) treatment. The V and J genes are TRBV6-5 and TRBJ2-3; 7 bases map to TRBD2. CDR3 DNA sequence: TGTGCCAGCAGTCTGGGGGGAGGGCCGTTCGGTACGCAGTATTTT. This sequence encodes CASSLGGGPFGTQYF.